This entry lists 21 T cell receptor beta chains sequenced from one sample in a study of vaccination effects on CD4 cells after COVID-19. No antigen is known for these receptors. Sequencing was preceded by expansion of antigen-specific CD4+ T cells with viral peptide pools in the ViraFEST assay. Around day 10 of culture, CD4+ T cells were separated out. The study found no prior SARS-CoV-2 infection in the vaccine recipients, who tested negative for nucleocapsid antibodies. Generated by immunoSEQ multiplex PCR, the TCRdb table keeps only in-frame clones and is missing some. The data show approximately 30,000 clones, around 75% seen once. The source was CD4+ T cells from PBMCs cultured with HCoV-NL63 spike peptides, collected before COVID-19 vaccination. Source of these receptors: a human donor who received a COVID-19 vaccine.

The chain is built from TRBV28 and TRBJ2-5; TRBD2 agrees at 9 bases. This CDR3 region has 18 residues. The ends lost 1 base at V and 5 bases at J; junction bases unmatched: 14. Looked up from germline, CDR1 is MDHEN and CDR2 is SYDVKM. CDR3 sequence reads: CASSLFLAGPPEGETQYF. Written as DNA, the CDR3 is TGTGCCAGCAGTTTATTCCTAGCGGGACCACCCGAGGGGGAGACCCAGTACTTC.

V usage is TRBV7-9 and J usage is TRBJ2-3; D remains ambiguous. V lost 1 base and J 1 base, leaving 9 bases between the germline ends. The CDR3 totals 15 residues. CDR1 is SEHNR and CDR2 is FQNEAQ in the germline V gene (reference sequence). In DNA form, the CDR3 reads TGTGCCAGCAGCTTAGGGACCTTCGGCACAGATACGCAGTATTTT. Amino acid sequence: CASSLGTFGTDTQYF.

This clone was observed a handful of times. This chain joins TRBV4-1 and TRBJ1-2, with 9 bases fitting TRBD1. Germline V lookup: CDR1 MGHRA, CDR2 YSYEKL. The J segment lost 3 bases and the V segment lost 4 bases, leaving 6 bases of the junction unmatched. The CDR3 runs 15 residues. The CDR3 nucleotides read TGCGCCAGCAGCCCCCGGGGACAGGGAGACTATGGCTACACCTTC. Its translation: CASSPRGQGDYGYTF.

The chain recombines TRBV5-1 with TRBJ2-7; 7 bases fit TRBD1. CDR3 length: 14 amino acids. V lost 5 bases to trimming and J lost 6 bases; unmatched junction nucleotides: 11. Germline loops: CDR1 SGHRS, CDR2 YFSETQ. The CDR3 spells CASSRTTGASEQYF. The DNA for the CDR3 is TGCGCCAGCAGTAGGACCACAGGGGCGAGCGAGCAGTACTTC. The full variable domain, completed using reference TRBV5-1 and TRBJ2-7, is KAGVTQTPRYLIKTRGQQVTLSCSPISGHRSVSWYQQTPGQGLQFLFEYFSETQRNKGNFPGRFSGRQFSNSRSEMNVSTLELGDSALYLCASSRTTGASEQYFGPGTRLTVT.

This clone came up a few times. The chain combines TRBV18 with TRBJ1-5; D gene unclear. Germline V CDR1 and CDR2: KGHSH, LQKENI. The CDR3 is 15 amino acids. V lost 4 bases and J 0 bases, leaving 10 bases between the germline ends. The CDR3 nucleotides read TGTGCCAGCTCACTATACGGTTATAGCAATCAGCCCCAGCATTTT. Its translation: CASSLYGYSNQPQHF.

The genes are TRBV5-1 and TRBJ1-1; D ambiguous. Germline-derived CDR1 and CDR2 are SGHRS and YFSETQ. Deletions cut 0 bases from V and 1 base from J, with 4 bases between. The CDR3 runs 13 residues. The CDR3 DNA is TGCGCCAGCAGCTTGGCACAGAACACTGAAGCTTTCTTT. It codes for CASSLAQNTEAFF.

The sample holds many counts of this clone. The J gene is TRBJ2-3, the V gene TRBV5-1, with D possibly being TRBD1 (6 bases). V shed 5 bases and J shed 2 bases, with 9 bases lying between them. CDR3 length: 13 amino acids. Germline V gene data show CDR1 as SGHRS and CDR2 as YFSETQ. CDR3 nucleotide sequence: TGCGCCAGCAGTTACAGGGTCACAGATACGCAGTATTTT. This sequence encodes CASSYRVTDTQYF.

The V gene is TRBV6-2 or TRBV6-3, the J gene TRBJ1-2; D uncertain. Germline V gene lookup returns CDR1 MNHEY and CDR2 SVGEGT. Trimming left V 6 bases short and J 10 bases short, with 12 bases between. The CDR3 loop spans 11 amino acids. The CDR3 DNA is TGTGCCAGCAGCCAAGGACCCTCCTACACCTTC. Translating gives CASSQGPSYTF.

The genes are TRBV18 and TRBJ1-5; weak D call: TRBD1 (5 bases). The CDR3 is made up of 15 amino acids. Germline CDR1 KGHSH, CDR2 LQKENI. V gave up 2 bases and J gave up 0 bases, with 8 bases separating them. The CDR3: CASSPSQGSNQPQHF. The CDR3 DNA is TGTGCCAGCTCACCATCGCAGGGTAGCAATCAGCCCCAGCATTTT.

The rearrangement links TRBV15 to TRBJ1-3; TRBD1 aligns across 8 bases. The CDR3 spans 17 residues. Germline CDR1 reads LNHNV; CDR2 reads YYDKDF (reference sequence). V lost 1 base to trimming and J lost 4 bases; unmatched junction nucleotides: 9. CDR3 residues: CATSRGTGWESGNTIYF. CDR3 in DNA: TGTGCCACCAGCAGAGGGACAGGGTGGGAGTCCGGAAACACCATATATTTT.

V and J are TRBV9 and TRBJ1-6; 7 bases align to TRBD1. V lost 4 bases to trimming and J lost 7 bases; unmatched junction nucleotides: 5. CDR1 is SGDLS and CDR2 is YYNGEE in the germline V gene. The CDR3 is 14 residues long. DNA for the CDR3: TGTGCCAGCAGCCAATGGACAGGCAATTCACCCCTCCACTTT. Its translation: CASSQWTGNSPLHF.

The genes are TRBV4-1 and TRBJ2-3; possible D gene TRBD2, 6 bases. From germline, CDR1 is MGHRA and CDR2 YSYEKL. Between the trimmed V and J ends, which lost 1 base and 1 base, there was a span of 9 bases. This CDR3 spans 15 amino acids. The CDR3 nucleotides read TGCGCCAGCAGCCAAGGGGACTTACGCACAGATACGCAGTATTTT. Its protein product is CASSQGDLRTDTQYF.

The genes are TRBV6-5 and TRBJ2-4, with 9 bases fitting TRBD1. The V and J ends lost 4 bases and 11 bases, in that order; junction bases with no gene match: 3. The CDR3 consists of 12 residues. Germline lookup yields CDR1 MNHEY and CDR2 SVGAGI. CDR3 DNA sequence: TGTGCCAGCAGTTCCGGACAGGGGTTTCAGTACTTC. Translation: CASSSGQGFQYF.

The chain is built from TRBV6-1 and TRBJ2-2; 14 nucleotides align to TRBD2. Trimming cost V 4 bases and J 2 bases; bases outside gene matches: 3. The CDR3 is 17 amino acids. Germline lookup yields CDR1 MNHNS and CDR2 SASEGT. In DNA form, the CDR3 reads TGTGCCAGCAGTGTAGGGACTAGCGGGGGTAACACCGGGGAGCTGTTTTTT. This gives the protein CASSVGTSGGNTGELFF.

The chain combines TRBV3-1 (or the pseudogene TRBV3-2) with TRBJ2-2; 7 bases are shared with TRBD2. Germline V gene data show CDR1 as LGHDT and CDR2 as YNNKEL (reference sequence). The CDR3 sequence is 14 residues long. V lost 3 bases, J lost 7 bases, and 5 bases stayed unmatched. The CDR3 nucleotides are TGTGCCAGCAGCCAGGGAGGGACGATCGGGGAGCTGTTTTTT. Translated: CASSQGGTIGELFF.

The chain carries TRBV7-6 and TRBJ2-7; 7 bases fit TRBD2. CDR1 SGHVS and CDR2 FNYEAQ come from the germline V gene. The CDR3 extends over 16 amino acids. Losses at the gene ends were 2 bases for V and 7 bases for J; bases not matched to a gene: 14. CDR3: CASSLSAGALAHEQYF. The CDR3 DNA sequence: TGTGCCAGCAGCTTATCCGCGGGAGCCCTCGCTCATGAGCAGTACTTC.

The chain uses TRBV11-2 and TRBJ2-2; 8 nucleotides agree with TRBD2. The V segment lost 3 bases and the J segment 5 bases; nucleotides outside the gene matches: 5. The CDR3 has 15 amino acids. The germline V gene has CDR1 SGHAT and CDR2 FQNNGV. CDR3 protein: CASSFFRGGTGELFF. CDR3 nucleotide sequence: TGTGCCAGCAGCTTTTTTCGGGGGGGGACCGGGGAGCTGTTTTTT. Full variable domain (outside the CDR3, taken from reference TRBV11-2 and TRBJ2-2): EAGVAQSPRYKIIEKRQSVAFWCNPISGHATLYWYQQILGQGPKLLIQFQNNGVVDDSQLPKDRFSAERLKGVDSTLKIQPAKLEDSAVYLCASSFFRGGTGELFFGEGSRLTVL.

This clone was recorded a few times. CDR3 in DNA: TGCAGTGCCAACAACTACGAGCAGTACTTC. It yields the protein CSANNYEQYF. The V and J genes are TRBV20-1 and TRBJ2-7; the D is unclear. The CDR3 runs 10 residues. Trimming shortened V by 6 bases and J by 3 bases, and 6 bases separated the two germline ends. CDR1 and CDR2 from the germline V gene are DFQATT and SNEGSKA (reference sequence).

The chain joins TRBV6-5 to TRBJ1-1, with D unclear. Looked up from germline, CDR1 is MNHEY and CDR2 is SVGAGI. The CDR3 extends over 14 amino acids. V dropped 6 bases and J dropped 1 base, with 12 bases sitting between them. The CDR3 DNA follows: TGTGCCAGCAGAGGGAAGAAGCCGAACACTGAAGCTTTCTTT. Protein product: CASRGKKPNTEAFF.

The chain joins TRBV5-1 to TRBJ2-2, with D tentatively TRBD1 or TRBD2 (5 bases each). Germline V gene lookup returns CDR1 SGHRS and CDR2 YFSETQ. The CDR3 is made up of 15 amino acids. V lost 4 bases to trimming and J lost 3 bases, with 13 bases between them. The CDR3 DNA follows: TGCGCCAGCAGCCCTCCGGGGCTTGACACCGGGGAGCTGTTTTTT. Protein: CASSPPGLDTGELFF.

This clone has only one observation. The rearrangement joins TRBV5-4 to TRBJ2-1; 10 bases line up with TRBD2. Losses at the gene ends were 0 bases for V and 6 bases for J; bases not matched to a gene: 3. Germline V gives CDR1 SGHNT, CDR2 YYREEE (reference sequence). This CDR3 is 15 amino acids long. As DNA, the CDR3 is TGTGCCAGCAGCTTGGAGTCTAGCGGGGGCAATGAGCAGTTCTTC. It codes for CASSLESSGGNEQFF.